This TCR beta chain was identified in a study of cytomegalovirus exposure and HLA in healthy donors. Study-wide context: Roughly 85 million unique TCRs from HLA-typed donors were held in an early release of data.

The donors gave bone marrow, and they were healthy. The PCR used 60 Vbeta and 13 Jbeta primers. The protocol was immunoSEQ multiplex PCR, while the TCRdb copy is restricted to in-frame clones and leaves out a portion. The sample shows approximately 150,000 clones, about 75% of them seen only once. Germline lookup yields CDR1 SGHRS and CDR2 YFSETQ. The length of the CDR3 is 10 residues. Notes on the study in general: In a later analysis, TCR beta V- and J-gene trimming showed a link to a missense DCLRE1C variant. Across all donors, roughly uniform sequencing depth was an assumption of the presence/absence analyses.

For this clone: The antigen is not known. Germline is not matched at one junction end, which may reflect a read error.

The TCR sequence derives from a female donor in good health and CMV-seronegative. What was sequenced was PBMCs. V gene TRBV5-1 combines with J gene TRBJ1-4; the match to TRBD1 covers 8 bases. Written as DNA, the CDR3 is TGCGCCAGCAGCTCCCGGGACAGGCGCTTT. This codes for CASSSRDRRF. Looking up the rest from reference TRBV5-1 and TRBJ1-4 gives the full variable domain: KAGVTQTPRYLIKTRGQQVTLSCSPISGHRSVSWYQQTPGQGLQFLFEYFSETQRNKGNFPGRFSGRQFSNSRSEMNVSTLELGDSALYLCASSSRDRRFGSGTQLSVL.